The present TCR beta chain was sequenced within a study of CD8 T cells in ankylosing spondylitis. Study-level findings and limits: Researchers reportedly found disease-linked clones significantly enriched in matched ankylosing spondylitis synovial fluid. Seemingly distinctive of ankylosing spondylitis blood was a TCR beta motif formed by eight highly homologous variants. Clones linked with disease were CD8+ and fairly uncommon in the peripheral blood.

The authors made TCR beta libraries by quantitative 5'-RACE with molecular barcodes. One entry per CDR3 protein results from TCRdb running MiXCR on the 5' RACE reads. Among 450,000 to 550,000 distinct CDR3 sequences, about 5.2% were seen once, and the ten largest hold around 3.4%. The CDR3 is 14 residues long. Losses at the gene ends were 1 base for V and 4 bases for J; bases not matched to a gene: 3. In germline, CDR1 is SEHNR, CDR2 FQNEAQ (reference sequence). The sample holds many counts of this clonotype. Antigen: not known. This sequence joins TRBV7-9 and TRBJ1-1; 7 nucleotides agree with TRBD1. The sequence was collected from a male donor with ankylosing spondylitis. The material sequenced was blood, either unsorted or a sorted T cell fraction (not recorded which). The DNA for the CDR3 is TGTGCCAGCAGCTTAGTCTCAGGGGGCACTGAAGCTTTCTTT. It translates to CASSLVSGGTEAFF.